Listed below are T cell receptor beta chains from one sample, sequenced in a study of CD8 T cells in Susac syndrome. From the immunoSEQ multiplex PCR reads, TCRdb called clonotypes with MiXCR, one entry per CDR3 protein. This table has hundreds of thousands of distinct CDR3 sequences, about 95% appearing once. Sequencing used CD4+ T cells from PBMCs. All receptors derive from a human donor with multiple sclerosis. CDR3s include the opening cysteine and the closing phenylalanine or tryptophan. Each record gives: clone size, D gene, V gene, J gene, CDR3 DNA, CDR3 protein. D genes are given only for firm matches. Size values are once, few and many counts, or a class for expanded clones, and some rows have none.

abundance: .; d_gene: TRBD2; v_gene: TRBV5-1; j_gene: TRBJ2-1; CDR3nt: TGCGCCAGCAGCTTGGGGACTAGCGGATCCTACAATGAGCAGTTCTTC; CDR3aa: CASSLGTSGSYNEQFF
abundance: .; d_gene: .; v_gene: TRBV12-5; j_gene: TRBJ2-5; CDR3nt: TGTGCTAGTGGTTTCGGACAGCGCCAAGAGACCCAGTACTTC; CDR3aa: CASGFGQRQETQYF
abundance: .; d_gene: .; v_gene: TRBV28; j_gene: TRBJ1-3; CDR3nt: TGTGCCAGCAGTTTTCCGGGAAACACCATATATTTT; CDR3aa: CASSFPGNTIYF
abundance: .; d_gene: .; v_gene: TRBV20-1; j_gene: TRBJ1-1; CDR3nt: TGCAGTGCTCTGGAGAACACTGAAGCTTTCTTT; CDR3aa: CSALENTEAFF
abundance: .; d_gene: .; v_gene: TRBV20-1; j_gene: TRBJ1-5; CDR3nt: TGCAGTGCTAGCTTCAGGGGAAAGAACAATCAGCCCCAGCATTTT; CDR3aa: CSASFRGKNNQPQHF
abundance: .; d_gene: TRBD1; v_gene: TRBV12-3/TRBV12-4; j_gene: TRBJ2-3; CDR3nt: TGTGCCAGCAGACAGAGGGACAGGGGGAAGGATACGCAGTATTTT; CDR3aa: CASRQRDRGKDTQYF
abundance: .; d_gene: TRBD2; v_gene: TRBV15; j_gene: TRBJ2-5; CDR3nt: TGTGCCACCAGCAGAGATCTGTCTTTCGGCGGGAGAATCCAAGAGACCCAGTACTTC; CDR3aa: CATSRDLSFGGRIQETQYF
abundance: .; d_gene: .; v_gene: TRBV3-1; j_gene: TRBJ1-2; CDR3nt: TGTGCCAGCAGCCAAGGGGGGACCCGCTATGGCTACACCTTC; CDR3aa: CASSQGGTRYGYTF
abundance: .; d_gene: .; v_gene: TRBV15; j_gene: TRBJ1-2; CDR3nt: TGTGCCACCAGCAGAGCAGGGGCGTCTGGCTACACCTTC; CDR3aa: CATSRAGASGYTF
abundance: .; d_gene: .; v_gene: TRBV12-3/TRBV12-4; j_gene: TRBJ1-2; CDR3nt: TGTGCCAGCAGTTTAGTATCGAGAAGGGTAAACTATGGCTACACCTTC; CDR3aa: CASSLVSRRVNYGYTF
abundance: .; d_gene: .; v_gene: TRBV25-1; j_gene: TRBJ2-5; CDR3nt: TGTGCCCCAAAATGCTCGTCTAGAGTGACCCAGTACTTC; CDR3aa: CAPKCSSRVTQYF
abundance: .; d_gene: .; v_gene: TRBV30; j_gene: TRBJ2-7; CDR3nt: TGTGCCTGGACCGACGGGGCCTCCTACGAGCAGTACTTC; CDR3aa: CAWTDGASYEQYF
abundance: .; d_gene: .; v_gene: TRBV20-1; j_gene: TRBJ1-1; CDR3nt: TGCAGTGCTAGAGAACCTGGCACAGCCAACACTGAAGCTTTCTTT; CDR3aa: CSAREPGTANTEAFF
abundance: .; d_gene: .; v_gene: TRBV29-1; j_gene: TRBJ1-1; CDR3nt: TGCAGCGTCTCCATCCGGGCAGGAGCTTTCTTT; CDR3aa: CSVSIRAGAFF
abundance: .; d_gene: .; v_gene: TRBV29-1; j_gene: TRBJ2-5; CDR3nt: TGCAGCGTTGACGGACTCGGGACCGGGACCCAGTACTTC; CDR3aa: CSVDGLGTGTQYF
abundance: .; d_gene: .; v_gene: TRBV25-1; j_gene: TRBJ2-3; CDR3nt: TGTGCCAGCAGTGATAGTGCTAACACAGATACGCAGTATTTT; CDR3aa: CASSDSANTDTQYF
abundance: .; d_gene: .; v_gene: TRBV12-3/TRBV12-4; j_gene: TRBJ2-1; CDR3nt: TGTGCCAGCAGTTCTGCGAAACGGGAAAAGCAGTTCTTC; CDR3aa: CASSSAKREKQFF
abundance: .; d_gene: .; v_gene: TRBV27; j_gene: TRBJ1-1; CDR3nt: TGTGCCAGCAGTTCGATGGGGAGACCAGAGAACACTGAAGCTTTCTTT; CDR3aa: CASSSMGRPENTEAFF
abundance: .; d_gene: TRBD1; v_gene: TRBV7-9; j_gene: TRBJ1-1; CDR3nt: TGTGCCAGCAGTCCCCTCCCGGGACAGGGGGAAACTGAAGCTTTCTTT; CDR3aa: CASSPLPGQGETEAFF
abundance: .; d_gene: TRBD1; v_gene: TRBV29-1; j_gene: TRBJ2-2; CDR3nt: TGCAGCGTCGGACAGGGGACCGGGGAGCTGTTTTTT; CDR3aa: CSVGQGTGELFF
abundance: few; d_gene: .; v_gene: TRBV29-1; j_gene: TRBJ2-5; CDR3nt: TGCAGCGTTGCAGAAGAGACCCAGTACTTC; CDR3aa: CSVAEETQYF
abundance: .; d_gene: TRBD2; v_gene: TRBV12-3/TRBV12-4; j_gene: TRBJ2-1; CDR3nt: TGTGCCAGCACCGATCCGGGACTAGCGGGATTCAATGAGCAGTTCTTC; CDR3aa: CASTDPGLAGFNEQFF
abundance: .; d_gene: .; v_gene: TRBV5-1; j_gene: TRBJ2-7; CDR3nt: TGCGCCAGCAGCTTGCCGGCAGGGGACGAGCAGTACTTC; CDR3aa: CASSLPAGDEQYF
abundance: .; d_gene: TRBD1; v_gene: TRBV27; j_gene: TRBJ2-7; CDR3nt: TGTGCCAGCAGTTCACCCGACAGGGGGCTGAACGAGCAGTACTTC; CDR3aa: CASSSPDRGLNEQYF
abundance: .; d_gene: .; v_gene: TRBV7-8; j_gene: TRBJ2-3; CDR3nt: TGTGCCAGCACCCTGACTCACGGCGGGAGCACAGATACGCAGTATTTT; CDR3aa: CASTLTHGGSTDTQYF
abundance: .; d_gene: TRBD2; v_gene: TRBV12-3/TRBV12-4; j_gene: TRBJ2-2; CDR3nt: TGTGCCAGCAGTCTGGGACTAGCGGGGTTAAACCTTTTCCCCGGGGAGCTGTTTTTT; CDR3aa: CASSLGLAGLNLFPGELFF
abundance: .; d_gene: TRBD2; v_gene: TRBV20-1; j_gene: TRBJ2-1; CDR3nt: TGCAGTGCTAGATCCGGGAGGAACTCCTACAATGAGCAGTTCTTC; CDR3aa: CSARSGRNSYNEQFF
abundance: .; d_gene: .; v_gene: TRBV30; j_gene: TRBJ1-2; CDR3nt: TGTGCCTGGAGTGTAGACCCAGGGTGGGGCGGCTACACCTTC; CDR3aa: CAWSVDPGWGGYTF
abundance: .; d_gene: TRBD2; v_gene: TRBV20-1; j_gene: TRBJ2-7; CDR3nt: TGCAGTGCCTACGGGAGCGGGGGGGCCTACGAGCAGTACTTC; CDR3aa: CSAYGSGGAYEQYF
abundance: .; d_gene: .; v_gene: TRBV2; j_gene: TRBJ1-2; CDR3nt: TGTGCCAGCAGGACAGGACTCTATGGCTACACCTTC; CDR3aa: CASRTGLYGYTF
abundance: .; d_gene: .; v_gene: TRBV9; j_gene: TRBJ2-3; CDR3nt: TGTGCCAGCAGCGTAAGGGCGTACACAGATACGCAGTATTTT; CDR3aa: CASSVRAYTDTQYF
abundance: .; d_gene: .; v_gene: TRBV10-3; j_gene: TRBJ2-5; CDR3nt: TGTGCCATCAGTGACCAAGAGACCCAGTACTTC; CDR3aa: CAISDQETQYF
abundance: .; d_gene: TRBD1; v_gene: TRBV4-2; j_gene: TRBJ1-5; CDR3nt: TGTGCCAGCAGCCGCGAGGACAGGGCCCAGCCCCAGCATTTT; CDR3aa: CASSREDRAQPQHF
abundance: .; d_gene: .; v_gene: TRBV21-1; j_gene: TRBJ2-5; CDR3nt: TGTGCCAGCAGCCTCGGGCAGCGGGGTCTCAAAAGGATTGAGACCCAGTACTTC; CDR3aa: CASSLGQRGLKRIETQYF
abundance: .; d_gene: TRBD2; v_gene: TRBV7-2; j_gene: TRBJ2-6; CDR3nt: TGTGCCAGCAGCCGACACGGGACTACTGGGGCTGGGGCCAACGTCCTGACTTTC; CDR3aa: CASSRHGTTGAGANVLTF
abundance: .; d_gene: .; v_gene: TRBV9; j_gene: TRBJ1-1; CDR3nt: TGTGCCAGCAGCCTCGAGGGGGTAACTAAGAACACTGAAGCTTTCTTT; CDR3aa: CASSLEGVTKNTEAFF
abundance: .; d_gene: .; v_gene: TRBV9; j_gene: TRBJ1-6; CDR3nt: TGTGCCAGCAGCGTAAAGTCGGGTTCACCCCTCCACTTT; CDR3aa: CASSVKSGSPLHF
abundance: .; d_gene: TRBD2; v_gene: TRBV9; j_gene: TRBJ2-3; CDR3nt: TGTGCCAGCAGCGCGGCTAGCGGGAGCCATAGCACAGATACGCAGTATTTT; CDR3aa: CASSAASGSHSTDTQYF
abundance: once; d_gene: .; v_gene: TRBV20-1; j_gene: TRBJ1-2; CDR3nt: TGCAGTGCCCAGGACCGGAATCGTGGCTACACCTTC; CDR3aa: CSAQDRNRGYTF
abundance: .; d_gene: .; v_gene: TRBV15; j_gene: TRBJ2-1; CDR3nt: TGTGCCACCAGCAGAGATACGGCCGATGAGCAGTTCTTC; CDR3aa: CATSRDTADEQFF
abundance: .; d_gene: .; v_gene: TRBV24-1; j_gene: TRBJ2-5; CDR3nt: TGTGCCACCAGTGATCAATCTAGCTCTTTGCCCCTACTTTCGGAAGAGACCCAGTACTTC; CDR3aa: CATSDQSSSLPLLSEETQYF
abundance: .; d_gene: .; v_gene: TRBV7-9; j_gene: TRBJ1-5; CDR3nt: TGTGCCAGCAGCTTATGGGATTATAGCAATCAGCCCCAGCATTTT; CDR3aa: CASSLWDYSNQPQHF
abundance: .; d_gene: .; v_gene: TRBV10-3; j_gene: TRBJ2-5; CDR3nt: TGTGCCATCAGCATAGCCGGCGGGGAGACCCAGTACTTC; CDR3aa: CAISIAGGETQYF
abundance: .; d_gene: TRBD1; v_gene: TRBV23-1; j_gene: TRBJ2-2; CDR3nt: TGCGCCAGCAGCCGAAACTGGGACAGGGTCGGACCGAACACCGGGGAGCTGTTTTTT; CDR3aa: CASSRNWDRVGPNTGELFF